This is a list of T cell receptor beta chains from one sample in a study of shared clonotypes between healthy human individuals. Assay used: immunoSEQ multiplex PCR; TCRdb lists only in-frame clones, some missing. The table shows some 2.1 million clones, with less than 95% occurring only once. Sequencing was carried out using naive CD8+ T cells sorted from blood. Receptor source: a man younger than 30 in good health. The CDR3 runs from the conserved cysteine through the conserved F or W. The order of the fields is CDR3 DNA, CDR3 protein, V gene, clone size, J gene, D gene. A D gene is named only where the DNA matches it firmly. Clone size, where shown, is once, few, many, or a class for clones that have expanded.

TGTGCCAGCAGCTTAGGTGGCGGGGGGGCCTACGAGCAGTACTTC	CASSLGGGGAYEQYF	TRBV7-2	NA	TRBJ2-7	TRBD2
TGTGCCAGCAGCTTCAGCGGGGGGTACAATGAGCAGTTCTTC	CASSFSGGYNEQFF	TRBV7-9	NA	TRBJ2-1	TRBD2
TGTGCCAGTAGTATAGGTAGCCCCGGGGAGCTGTTTTTT	CASSIGSPGELFF	TRBV19	NA	TRBJ2-2	NA
TGTGCCAGTAGCTACAGGGGGCCGAACACTGAAGCTTTCTTT	CASSYRGPNTEAFF	TRBV19	NA	TRBJ1-1	TRBD1
TGCGCCACCCTCAGAGGGCAGGGTGAGGGTCCCCAGCATTTT	CATLRGQGEGPQHF	TRBV10-2	once	TRBJ1-5	NA
TGTGCCAGCAGCCCTATGACAGGAATTGACTATGGCTACACCTTC	CASSPMTGIDYGYTF	TRBV28	NA	TRBJ1-2	NA
TGTGCCTGCCAAGCTGCCCACCGACCTGAAGCTTTCTTT	CACQAAHRPEAFF	TRBV30	NA	TRBJ1-1	NA
TGTGCCAGCAGCGTAGGTAACAGCCTGTCAACCTACGAGCAGTACTTC	CASSVGNSLSTYEQYF	TRBV9	NA	TRBJ2-7	NA
TGTGCCAGCAGTTCCCGTGAAATTAACCAAGAGACCCAGTACTTC	CASSSREINQETQYF	TRBV7-9	NA	TRBJ2-5	NA
TGTGCCAGTATGACAGGGTCCGGTTCTTACGAGCAGTACTTC	CASMTGSGSYEQYF	TRBV6-5	NA	TRBJ2-7	TRBD1
TGTGCCAGCAGCGTAGCTAGCGGACCAGCCTACGAGCAGTACTTC	CASSVASGPAYEQYF	TRBV9	NA	TRBJ2-7	TRBD2
TGTGCCAGCAGTGACGGGGACAGGACCTACGAGCAGTACTTC	CASSDGDRTYEQYF	TRBV2	NA	TRBJ2-7	TRBD1
TGTGCCAGCAGCTTGGATTGGGGGCTGAACACTGAAGCTTTCTTT	CASSLDWGLNTEAFF	TRBV5-4	NA	TRBJ1-1	NA
TGCGCCAGCAGTGAGGGGTCGGGGGAGCAGTACTTC	CASSEGSGEQYF	TRBV10-2	NA	TRBJ2-7	NA
TGTGCCAGCAGTTTGGGACTAGCGTCCTACAATGAGCAGTTCTTC	CASSLGLASYNEQFF	TRBV27	NA	TRBJ2-1	TRBD2
TGTGCCAGCAGCCAAGATATGGACAGGGCGGCTGGCACCTTC	CASSQDMDRAAGTF	TRBV4-2	once	TRBJ1-2	TRBD1
TGTGCCAGCAGCCACGGGGGGAGGGGTTCCTACGAGCAGTACTTC	CASSHGGRGSYEQYF	TRBV11-2	NA	TRBJ2-7	TRBD2
TGTGCCAGTAGTGGGCCAGACGGAGCTTTCTTT	CASSGPDGAFF	TRBV19	NA	TRBJ1-1	NA
TGTGCCACCTCATCACCGGGACAGGCAATAGAAGCTAATGAAAAACTGTTTTTT	CATSSPGQAIEANEKLFF	TRBV15	NA	TRBJ1-4	TRBD1
TGCGCCAGCAGCCAAGAGTCCCTGAACACTGAAGCTTTCTTT	CASSQESLNTEAFF	TRBV4-1	NA	TRBJ1-1	NA
TGTGCCAGCAGTCCCGACAGGGCTGAGCAGTTCTTC	CASSPDRAEQFF	TRBV2	NA	TRBJ2-1	TRBD1
TGTGCCAGCAGTGAAATGGACAGGGGAGTAGGGGATGAGCAGTTCTTC	CASSEMDRGVGDEQFF	TRBV6-1	NA	TRBJ2-1	TRBD1
TGTGCCAGCAGCTTGGCCCACGGGACAGAGTTCTGGGACTATGGCTACACCTTC	CASSLAHGTEFWDYGYTF	TRBV5-6	NA	TRBJ1-2	TRBD1
TGTGCCAGCAGCGAGCTACAGGGAGCGTATGGCTACACCTTC	CASSELQGAYGYTF	TRBV6-1	NA	TRBJ1-2	NA
TGTGCCAGCAGCGTAGAGGGTGCCGGAAACACCATATATTTT	CASSVEGAGNTIYF	TRBV9	NA	TRBJ1-3	NA
TGTGCCAGCCACGCGGGGGTGGGGGTTTATGCGGATACGCAGTATTTT	CASHAGVGVYADTQYF	TRBV2	NA	TRBJ2-3	TRBD2
TGCAGCGTCCGACCTGAAGGGGCTCGGCAGTTCTTC	CSVRPEGARQFF	TRBV29-1	NA	TRBJ2-1	NA
TGTGCCAGCAGCTTCGACAGGGGTGGGTCCTACGAGCAGTACTTC	CASSFDRGGSYEQYF	TRBV5-4	once	TRBJ2-7	TRBD1
TGTGCCACCAGCAGAGCTACCCGGGGGCAGGGCCTCATCGCTTTCTTT	CATSRATRGQGLIAFF	TRBV15	NA	TRBJ1-1	NA
TGTGCCAGCAGCCTAGACGCCTCCTACGAGCAGTACTTC	CASSLDASYEQYF	TRBV27	NA	TRBJ2-7	NA
TGTGCCAGCAGCTTAGAGTATGTCGATGAGCAGTTCTTC	CASSLEYVDEQFF	TRBV7-9	NA	TRBJ2-1	NA
TGTGCCTGGAACCAGGACCCTGCTTCCAGCGAGCAGTACTTC	CAWNQDPASSEQYF	TRBV30	NA	TRBJ2-7	NA
TGTGCCAGCAGTTACGGGAGGGCCTACGAGCAGTACTTC	CASSYGRAYEQYF	TRBV27	NA	TRBJ2-7	TRBD2
TGTGCCAGCAGTTTTCACGGATCATCCTACGAGCAGTACTTC	CASSFHGSSYEQYF	TRBV28	NA	TRBJ2-7	NA
TGCGCCAGCAGCCACCCAGGGGTCATGAACACTGAAGCTTTCTTT	CASSHPGVMNTEAFF	TRBV4-1	NA	TRBJ1-1	NA
TGTGCCAGCAGCTTGGCCACGGGGACATTGAATTCACCCCTCCACTTT	CASSLATGTLNSPLHF	TRBV5-4	once	TRBJ1-6	NA
TGTGCCAGCAGCGGTGGACAGGTCAATGGCTACACCTTC	CASSGGQVNGYTF	TRBV9	NA	TRBJ1-2	TRBD1
TGTGCCAGCAGTCCCCCCCCTCTCTCAACAAATGAGCAGTTCTTC	CASSPPPLSTNEQFF	TRBV28	NA	TRBJ2-1	NA
TGTGCCAGCAGCTCGGGACTAGCGTACGAGCAGTACTTC	CASSSGLAYEQYF	TRBV9	NA	TRBJ2-7	TRBD2
TGTGCCAGCACCTTAGTGGGGGGGAATGCTGAAGCTTTCTTT	CASTLVGGNAEAFF	TRBV28	once	TRBJ1-1	NA
TGTGCCAGCAGCTTGGGGGCCAATTCACCCCTCCACTTT	CASSLGANSPLHF	TRBV5-4	NA	TRBJ1-6	NA
TGTGCCACCGGTGTTAATTACGAGCAGTACTTC	CATGVNYEQYF	TRBV6-1	NA	TRBJ2-7	NA
TGTGCCAGCAGCTTAGCGCTTTCGGGAGGGCCCTATGAGCAGTTCTTC	CASSLALSGGPYEQFF	TRBV7-2	NA	TRBJ2-1	TRBD2
TGTGCCAGCAGCACCGGGACTAGCAACACAGATACGCAGTATTTT	CASSTGTSNTDTQYF	TRBV9	NA	TRBJ2-3	TRBD2
TGTGCCAGCAGTTCTGACAGGGACCTTGGGTTGAACCGTAATCAGCCCCAGCATTTT	CASSSDRDLGLNRNQPQHF	TRBV28	NA	TRBJ1-5	TRBD1
TGTGCCAGCAGCTTGCTGGGGGCAGGGTACACCGGGGAGCTGTTTTTT	CASSLLGAGYTGELFF	TRBV5-6	NA	TRBJ2-2	NA
TGTGCCAGCAGCTCAGGGACAGGGGGATTCGAGACCCAGTACTTC	CASSSGTGGFETQYF	TRBV7-3	NA	TRBJ2-5	TRBD1
TGTGCCAGCAGTGAATGGGGTGGAAGCAATCAGCCCCAGCATTTT	CASSEWGGSNQPQHF	TRBV6-1	NA	TRBJ1-5	NA
TGTGCCAGCAACCCGCGGGGTAGCGGCTACGAGCAGTACTTC	CASNPRGSGYEQYF	TRBV5-8	NA	TRBJ2-7	NA
TGTGCCAGCAGCACCGACAATGGTAATTCACCCCTCCACTTT	CASSTDNGNSPLHF	TRBV9	few	TRBJ1-6	NA
TGTGCCAGCAGCCAGGGTGGGCTAGCGGACGAAGAGACCCAGTACTTC	CASSQGGLADEETQYF	TRBV5-6	NA	TRBJ2-5	TRBD2
TGTGCCTGGGGGCCAGGGGGAGTCCCAGATACGCAGTATTTT	CAWGPGGVPDTQYF	TRBV30	NA	TRBJ2-3	TRBD1
TGTGCTAGTGGTTTGGGAGCGGGGGGGCCCGGTGAGCAGTTCTTC	CASGLGAGGPGEQFF	TRBV12-5	NA	TRBJ2-1	TRBD2